Each of the 26 T cell receptor beta chains below was sequenced from the same sample in a study of blood T cell repertoires in COVID-19 (dated by TCRdb to 2019 to 2021). Library preparation employed the immunoSEQ multiplex PCR assay. The table comes from immuneACCESS by way of TCRdb, which keeps in-frame sequences with V and J called. Part of the clones is missing from these tables; in studies checked, under half for an unresolved V gene and the rest for unknown reasons. Present in this sample are about 110,000 clones, roughly 80% of which were seen just once. The ten largest clones take up less than 25% of the sample. The sample was peripheral blood. These TCRs come from a man in his 70s with active or convalescent COVID-19.

This chain uses TRBV19 with TRBJ2-1; 10 bases are shared with TRBD2. CDR3 length equals 15 residues. CDR1 LNHDA and CDR2 SQIVND come from the germline V gene (reference sequence). The V and J ends lost 5 bases and 9 bases, in that order; junction bases with no gene match: 10. CDR3 DNA: TGTGCCAGTAGTCCTCTAGCGGGAGAAGTGGGTGAGCAGTTCTTC. As protein: CASSPLAGEVGEQFF.

The rearrangement joins TRBV5-4 to TRBJ2-1, with D unresolved. Germline-derived CDR1 and CDR2 are SGHNT and YYREEE (reference sequence). The CDR3 loop spans 15 amino acids. Trimming took 1 base from V and 2 from J, leaving 10 bases between them. The CDR3 region has the DNA TGTGCCAGCAGCTTGAGGAGTGCTACCTACAATGAGCAGTTCTTC. Translation: CASSLRSATYNEQFF.

The chain links TRBV4-2 to TRBJ2-3; TRBD2 matches 11 bases. The CDR3 has 17 residues. Per the germline V gene, CDR1 is LGHNA and CDR2 is YNFKEQ. V was pared by 0 bases and J by 4 bases, with 6 bases of the junction left unmatched. Written as DNA, the CDR3 is TGTGCCAGCAGCCAAGACCTTAGCGGGAGGGCCGCAGATACGCAGTATTTT. This codes for CASSQDLSGRAADTQYF.

CDR3 sequence reads: CASSRTVGGGEQFF. The CDR3 coding sequence is TGTGCCAGCAGTCGCACTGTGGGAGGAGGTGAGCAGTTCTTC. This chain uses TRBV14 with TRBJ2-1, with a possible D match to TRBD2 (6 bases). The V gene's germline CDR1 is SGHDN and CDR2 FVKESK. Trimming removed 6 bases from V and 9 bases from J, with 18 bases in between. The CDR3 is 14 residues long.

V gene TRBV7-3 combines with J gene TRBJ2-1; D perhaps matches TRBD2 (6 bases). In germline, CDR1 is SGHTA, CDR2 FQGTGA. The V end lost 5 bases, the J end lost 0 bases, and 11 bases lay between the germline ends. The CDR3 covers 15 residues. Here the CDR3 reads CASSPPGSSYNEQFF. The CDR3 bases are TGTGCCAGCAGCCCCCCCGGGAGCTCCTACAATGAGCAGTTCTTC.

This clone was seen only a few times. This rearrangement joins TRBV11-2 to TRBJ2-5; 7 positions agree with TRBD2. Germline values: CDR1 SGHAT, CDR2 FQNNGV. The CDR3 totals 16 residues. V lost 5 bases to trimming and J lost 5 bases; unmatched junction nucleotides: 14. CDR3: CASSPAPGGIRETQYF. The CDR3 bases are TGTGCCAGCAGCCCCGCCCCCGGGGGGATCAGGGAGACCCAGTACTTC.

Points on this clone: This sample also contains other DNA sequences that code for the same CDR3. The J gene is TRBJ2-1, the V gene TRBV5-1; TRBD2 matches at 7 bases. The CDR3 is 16 residues long. CDR1 and CDR2 (germline): SGHRS, YFSETQ. After removal of 1 base from V and 4 bases from J, the junction contained 8 bases not matched to a gene. CDR3 sequence reads: CASSLSTGGSYNEQFF. CDR3 nucleotides: TGCGCCAGCAGCTTGTCGACGGGAGGATCTTACAATGAGCAGTTCTTC.

This CDR3 reads CASSSLGGVGRDTDTQYF. The CDR3 bases are TGTGCCAGCAGTTCACTCGGTGGAGTGGGGCGGGACACAGATACGCAGTATTTT. The chain uses TRBV5-8 and TRBJ2-3; the D gene is possibly TRBD2 (6 bases). Trimming took 5 bases from V and 2 from J, leaving 24 bases between them. CDR3 length: 18 residues. Germline values: CDR1 SGHTS, CDR2 YDEGEE.

This sequence joins TRBV12-3 or TRBV12-4 and TRBJ2-5; D might be TRBD1 (6 bases). This CDR3 is 13 amino acids long. The CDR3 DNA is TGTGGGTCCTCCCAGGGGTGGCAAGAGACCCAGTACTTC. Its translation is CGSSQGWQETQYF.

The chain carries TRBV12-3 or TRBV12-4 and TRBJ2-2, with a tentative D call TRBD1 (5 bases). V shed 6 bases and J shed 13 bases, with 12 bases lying between them. The CDR3 spans 11 residues. Written as DNA, the CDR3 is TGTGCCAGCAGCTCGTCCGACAGGCTGTTTTTT. This encodes CASSSSDRLFF.

V gene TRBV3-1 (or the pseudogene TRBV3-2) combines with J gene TRBJ2-5; TRBD2 matches 15 bases. The J segment lost 5 bases and the V segment lost 3 bases, leaving 7 bases of the junction unmatched. CDR1 LGHDT and CDR2 YNNKEL come from the germline V gene (reference sequence). The CDR3 runs to 17 residues. This CDR3 is CASSHYPGTSGRETQYF. CDR3 coding DNA: TGTGCCAGCAGCCATTACCCCGGGACTAGCGGGAGGGAGACCCAGTACTTC.

This clone was observed a few times. CDR3 in DNA: TGTGCCAGTAGTAGCACTAGCGGGGGGGCCGGTAGCACAGATACGCAGTATTTT. Protein sequence: CASSSTSGGAGSTDTQYF. The V and J genes are TRBV19 and TRBJ2-3, with TRBD2 identical over 13 bases. The CDR3 sequence is 18 residues long. The V and J ends lost 4 bases and 0 bases, in that order; junction bases with no gene match: 7. Germline CDR1 is LNHDA and CDR2 is SQIVND (reference sequence).

V is TRBV14 and J is TRBJ1-2; maybe TRBD1 (6 bases). The V gene's germline CDR1 is SGHDN and CDR2 FVKESK. The V and J ends lost 4 bases and 2 bases respectively, with 8 bases between them. This CDR3 spans 13 amino acids. The CDR3 loop is CASSPGQNYGYTF. CDR3 coding DNA: TGTGCCAGCAGCCCCGGACAGAACTATGGCTACACCTTC.

The CDR3 region has the DNA TGTGCCAGCAGCTTGGCCGGCAGGGGGTCAGATACGCAGTATTTT. Its protein product is CASSLAGRGSDTQYF. This chain uses TRBV5-6 with TRBJ2-3, with 7 bases that match TRBD1. CDR3 length: 15 amino acids. V lost 0 bases and J lost 4; bases outside the gene matches: 5. Germline CDR1 SGHDT, CDR2 YYEEEE.

The V gene is TRBV5-5, the J gene TRBJ1-2; TRBD1 might be the D (6 bases). Trimming removed 1 base at V and 6 bases at J, with 10 bases between. The germline gives CDR1 SGHKS, CDR2 YYEKEE (reference sequence). The CDR3 runs to 13 residues. CDR3 residues: CASSLQGFNGYTF. DNA for the CDR3: TGTGCCAGCAGCTTGCAGGGGTTCAATGGCTACACCTTC. Combining the CDR3 with reference TRBV5-5 and TRBJ1-2 gives the whole variable domain DAGVTQSPTHLIKTRGQQVTLRCSPISGHKSVSWYQQVLGQGPQFIFQYYEKEERGRGNFPDRFSARQFPNYSSELNVNALLLGDSALYLCASSLQGFNGYTFGSGTRLTVV.

V and J are TRBV7-3 and TRBJ2-1; 8 bases align to TRBD1. Trimming took 5 bases from V and 2 from J; bases not matched to a gene: 5. The CDR3 spans 15 residues. The germline V gene encodes CDR1 SGHTA and CDR2 FQGTGA. CDR3 residues: CASSPRTGTYNEQFF. CDR3 sequence (DNA): TGTGCCAGCAGCCCCCGGACAGGGACCTACAATGAGCAGTTCTTC.

CDR3 in amino acids: CASSVWGDKNIQYF. In nucleotides, the CDR3 is TGTGCCAGCAGTGTATGGGGCGACAAAAACATTCAGTACTTC. The chain couples TRBV2 to TRBJ2-4, with a weak D call TRBD1 (5 bases). V was trimmed by 4 bases and J by 3 bases, leaving 10 bases between them. Germline V gene data show CDR1 as SNHLY and CDR2 as FYNNEI. This CDR3 comprises 14 residues.

For this clone: Other DNA sequences within the sample encode an identical CDR3. The CDR3 sequence: CASSVRGNTEAFF. CDR3 DNA: TGTGCCAGCAGCGTAAGGGGGAACACTGAAGCTTTCTTT. The chain joins TRBV9 to TRBJ1-1; tentative D call: TRBD1 (5 bases). CDR1 SGDLS and CDR2 YYNGEE come from the germline V gene. With 1 base removed from V and 1 base from J, the gap between germline ends came to 5 bases. This CDR3 region has 13 residues. The variable domain in full, with the rest retrieved from reference TRBV9 and TRBJ1-1, is DSGVTQTPKHLITATGQRVTLRCSPRSGDLSVYWYQQSLDQGLQFLIQYYNGEERAKGNILERFSAQQFPDLHSELNLSSLELGDSALYFCASSVRGNTEAFFGQGTRLTVV.

This clone was counted ten times or more. This chain uses TRBV3-1 (or the pseudogene TRBV3-2) with TRBJ2-5; TRBD2 agrees at 11 bases. The CDR3 extends over 15 amino acids. Losses at the gene ends were 6 bases for V and 1 base for J; bases not matched to a gene: 4. Germline CDR1 is LGHDT and CDR2 is YNNKEL (reference sequence). The CDR3 nucleotides are TGTGCCAGCAGTCGACTAGCGGGGCCCCAAGAGACCCAGTACTTC. It translates to CASSRLAGPQETQYF.

V and J are TRBV5-4 and TRBJ2-2, with 9 bases aligning to TRBD2. Losses at the gene ends were 4 bases for V and 0 bases for J; bases not matched to a gene: 4. Germline V CDR1 and CDR2: SGHNT, YYREEE (reference sequence). The CDR3 has 16 residues. The CDR3 here is CASSRTSAANTGELFF. CDR3 nucleotides: TGTGCCAGCAGCAGGACTAGCGCCGCGAACACCGGGGAGCTGTTTTTT.

This rearrangement joins TRBV5-1 to TRBJ2-7; 10 positions match TRBD2. Germline V lookup: CDR1 SGHRS, CDR2 YFSETQ. Trimming removed 1 base from V and 5 bases from J; junction bases left unmatched: 12. The CDR3 has 17 amino acids. CDR3 amino acids: CASSLRLVAGGQDEQYF. The CDR3 nucleotides read TGCGCCAGCAGCTTGAGGTTAGTAGCGGGAGGACAAGACGAGCAGTACTTC. Combining the CDR3 with reference TRBV5-1 and TRBJ2-7 gives the whole variable domain KAGVTQTPRYLIKTRGQQVTLSCSPISGHRSVSWYQQTPGQGLQFLFEYFSETQRNKGNFPGRFSGRQFSNSRSEMNVSTLELGDSALYLCASSLRLVAGGQDEQYFGPGTRLTVT.

This clone was counted only a few times. The genes are TRBV5-8 and TRBJ1-5, with 8 bases that match TRBD1. The CDR3 is 15 residues long. Germline V gene lookup returns CDR1 SGHTS and CDR2 YDEGEE. Trimming took 0 bases from V and 4 from J; bases not matched to a gene: 3. The CDR3: CASSLGDRNNQPQHF. The DNA of the CDR3 is TGTGCCAGCAGCTTGGGGGACAGGAATAATCAGCCCCAGCATTTT.

The chain uses TRBV11-2 and TRBJ1-1; 8 bases fit TRBD1. The CDR3 length is 14 residues. Germline-derived CDR1 and CDR2 are SGHAT and FQNNGV. After removal of 2 bases from V and 5 bases from J, the junction contained 4 bases not matched to a gene. CDR3 protein: CASSLYRGATEAFF. CDR3 coding DNA: TGTGCCAGCAGCTTATACAGGGGGGCAACTGAAGCTTTCTTT.

There are a few counts of this clone. The V gene is TRBV2, the J gene TRBJ2-3; D ambiguous. CDR1 is SNHLY and CDR2 is FYNNEI in the germline V gene. This CDR3 is 11 amino acids long. With 3 bases removed from V and 9 bases from J, the gap between germline ends came to 7 bases. The CDR3 protein is CASSESITQYF. The DNA of the CDR3 is TGTGCCAGCAGTGAGAGTATAACGCAGTATTTT. Supplemented by reference TRBV2 and TRBJ2-3, the full variable domain reads EPEVTQTPSHQVTQMGQEVILRCVPISNHLYFYWYRQILGQKVEFLVSFYNNEISEKSEIFDDQFSVERPDGSNFTLKIRSTKLEDSAMYFCASSESITQYFGPGTRLTVL.

Concerning this clone: Mismatch with germline at one junction end may stem from a read error. V gene TRBV6-5 combines with J gene TRBJ2-7; D is ambiguous. The CDR3 loop spans 13 amino acids. Germline V gene lookup returns CDR1 MNHEY and CDR2 SVGAGI. CDR3 sequence: CASSDSPRYEQYF. CDR3 nucleotides: TGTGCCAGCAGTGACTCCCCCCGCTACGAGCAGTACTTC.

The chain links TRBV4-2 to TRBJ2-1, with a possible D match to TRBD2 (5 bases). V was trimmed by 0 bases and J by 7 bases, leaving 13 bases between them. The CDR3 has 15 residues. The germline V gene has CDR1 LGHNA and CDR2 YNFKEQ. The CDR3 sequence is CASSQDGGRGNEQFF. For the CDR3, the DNA is TGTGCCAGCAGCCAAGATGGCGGGCGAGGAAATGAGCAGTTCTTC.